This T cell receptor beta chain was identified in a study of a mutant IDH1 vaccine in newly diagnosed glioma. Germline CDR1 is SGHDT and CDR2 is YYEEEE. Trimming cost V 4 bases and J 2 bases, with 13 bases left between them. The CDR3 consists of 14 residues. As to time point: week 35, safety follow-up. Alongside topical imiquimod, each dose of vaccine comprised 300 ug of mutant IDH1 20-mer peptide. Clones were sequenced by immunoSEQ multiplex PCR, and TCRdb holds only the in-frame ones, with some missing. The sample shows 35,000 to 50,000 clones, 85% to 95% of them seen only once. This clone was seen more than once but under ten times. No antigen is known for it.

The sample was PBMCs, taken from a glioma patient whose treatment included an IDH1 peptide vaccine. The chain joins TRBV5-6 to TRBJ2-7; the D call may be TRBD1 or TRBD2 (5 bases each). This clonotype was obtained from a man aged 50-59 years with glioma. As DNA, the CDR3 is TGTGCCAGCAGCCCCGGGACGGCAACCTACGAGCAGTACTTC. This gives the protein CASSPGTATYEQYF.